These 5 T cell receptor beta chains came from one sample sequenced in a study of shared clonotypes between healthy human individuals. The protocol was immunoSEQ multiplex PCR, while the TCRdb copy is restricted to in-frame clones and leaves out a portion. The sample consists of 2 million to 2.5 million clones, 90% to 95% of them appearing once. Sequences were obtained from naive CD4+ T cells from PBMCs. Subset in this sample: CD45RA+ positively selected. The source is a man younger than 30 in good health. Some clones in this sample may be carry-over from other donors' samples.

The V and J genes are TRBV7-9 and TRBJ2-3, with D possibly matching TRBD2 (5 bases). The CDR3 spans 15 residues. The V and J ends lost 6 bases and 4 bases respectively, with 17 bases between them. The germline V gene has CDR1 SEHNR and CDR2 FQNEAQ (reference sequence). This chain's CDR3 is CASSSTGESADTQYF. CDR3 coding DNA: TGTGCCAGCAGTTCCACTGGGGAGTCGGCAGATACGCAGTATTTT.

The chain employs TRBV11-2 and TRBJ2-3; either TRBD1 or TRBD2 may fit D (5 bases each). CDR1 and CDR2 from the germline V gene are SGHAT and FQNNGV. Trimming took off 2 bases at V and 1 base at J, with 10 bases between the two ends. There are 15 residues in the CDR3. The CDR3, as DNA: TGTGCCAGCAGCTTATCTGGGGGAGGCACAGATACGCAGTATTTT. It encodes CASSLSGGGTDTQYF.

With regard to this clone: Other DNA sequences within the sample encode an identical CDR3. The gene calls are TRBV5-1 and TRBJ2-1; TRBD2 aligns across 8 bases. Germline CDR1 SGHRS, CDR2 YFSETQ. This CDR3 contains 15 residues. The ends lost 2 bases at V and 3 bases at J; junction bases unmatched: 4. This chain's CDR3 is CASSLLAGGYNEQFF. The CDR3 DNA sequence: TGCGCCAGCAGCTTACTGGCGGGAGGCTACAATGAGCAGTTCTTC.

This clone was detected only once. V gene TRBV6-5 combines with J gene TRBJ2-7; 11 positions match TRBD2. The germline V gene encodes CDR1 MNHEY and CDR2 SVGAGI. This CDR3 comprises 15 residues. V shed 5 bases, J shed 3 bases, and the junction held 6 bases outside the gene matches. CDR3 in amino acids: CASSPRLAGIYEQYF. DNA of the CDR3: TGTGCCAGCAGTCCCCGACTAGCGGGAATCTACGAGCAGTACTTC.

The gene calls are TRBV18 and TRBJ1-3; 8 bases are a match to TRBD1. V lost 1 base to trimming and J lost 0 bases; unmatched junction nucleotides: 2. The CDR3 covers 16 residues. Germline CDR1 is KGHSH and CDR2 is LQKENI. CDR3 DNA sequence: TGTGCCAGCTCACCACTTACAGGGGGCTCTGGAAACACCATATATTTT. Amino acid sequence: CASSPLTGGSGNTIYF. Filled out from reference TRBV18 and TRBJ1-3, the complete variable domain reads NAGVMQNPRHLVRRRGQEARLRCSPMKGHSHVYWYRQLPEEGLKFMVYLQKENIIDESGMPKERFSAEFPKEGPSILRIQQVVRGDSAAYFCASSPLTGGSGNTIYFGEGSWLTVV.